This entry is about one TCR beta chain. Its target is not known. The V gene's germline CDR1 is MDHEN and CDR2 SYDVKM. The germline V and J ends were trimmed by 5 bases and 10 bases, with 21 bases remaining between them. CDR3 length equals 16 residues. The data originate from a study of a mutant IDH1 vaccine in newly diagnosed glioma. Looking at the study overall: Prior therapy was radiotherapy, temozolomide, or both; most received both. The week-35 safety follow-up was V12, and the week-47 study end was V13.

Study-wide points: Immune responses arising from the vaccine appeared in about 93% of patients.

Described time point: week 35, safety follow-up. In the vaccine, a single dose held 300 ug of the mutant IDH1 20-mer peptide, along with topical imiquimod. Sequenced by immunoSEQ multiplex PCR; TCRdb stores in-frame clones only, minus some. Of around 70,000 clones listed, around 87% are singletons. This TCR came from a man aged 30 to 45 with glioma. The material was PBMCs, obtained from a glioma patient whose treatment included an IDH1 peptide vaccine. V is TRBV28 and J is TRBJ1-6, with D possibly being TRBD1 (5 bases). The CDR3 region is CASSPAGGEWESPLHF. The CDR3 DNA is TGTGCCAGCAGTCCCGCCGGGGGGGAATGGGAATCACCCCTCCACTTT.